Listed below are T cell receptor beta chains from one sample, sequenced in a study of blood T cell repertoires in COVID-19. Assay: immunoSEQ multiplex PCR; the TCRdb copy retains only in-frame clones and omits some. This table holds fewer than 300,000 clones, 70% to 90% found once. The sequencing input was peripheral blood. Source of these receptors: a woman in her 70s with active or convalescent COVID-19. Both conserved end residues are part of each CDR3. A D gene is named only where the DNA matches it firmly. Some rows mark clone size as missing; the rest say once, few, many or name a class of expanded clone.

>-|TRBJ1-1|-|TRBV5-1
TGCGCCAGCACCCGGGAGGGGGTCGGGACCATATCTGAAGCTTTCTTT
CASTREGVGTISEAFF
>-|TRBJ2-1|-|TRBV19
TGTGCCAGTACCCCCAGGTGGCCTTCGAATGAGCAGTTCTTC
CASTPRWPSNEQFF
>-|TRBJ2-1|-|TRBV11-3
TGTGCCAGCAGCTGGCGGACAGCTACAATTCTAAGCTCCTACAATGAGCAGTTCTTC
CASSWRTATILSSYNEQFF
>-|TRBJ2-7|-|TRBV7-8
TGTGCCAGCAGCTTTGAGGGAATGGGTTCCTACGAGCAGTACTTC
CASSFEGMGSYEQYF
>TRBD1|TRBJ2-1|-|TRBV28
TGTGCCAGCAGCTCACAGGGGCATCATGTCTATGAGCAGTTCTTC
CASSSQGHHVYEQFF
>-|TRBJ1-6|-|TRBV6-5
TGTGCCAGCGGGCTTAGCTCCTATAATTCACCCCTCCACTTT
CASGLSSYNSPLHF
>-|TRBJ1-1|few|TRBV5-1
TGCGCCAGCAGTCAGAATCAGAACACTGAAGCTTTCTTT
CASSQNQNTEAFF
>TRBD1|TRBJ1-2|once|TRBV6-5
TGTGCCAGCAAGTTGACAGGGGGAGTGTATGGCTACACCTTC
CASKLTGGVYGYTF
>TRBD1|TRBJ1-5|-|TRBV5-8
TGTGCCAGCAGCCAGGGGGACAGGTCCAATCAGCCCCAGCATTTT
CASSQGDRSNQPQHF
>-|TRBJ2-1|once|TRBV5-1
TGCGCCAGCAGCCCAGCAGAGGTCCATGAGCAGTTCTTC
CASSPAEVHEQFF
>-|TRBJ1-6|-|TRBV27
TGTGCCAGCAGTTTATTGGGGAGCACTGGGTCACCCCTCCACTTT
CASSLLGSTGSPLHF
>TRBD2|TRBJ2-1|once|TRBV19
TGTGCCACATCCTCGGGGGGGAGGGGGTACAATGAGCAGTTCTTC
CATSSGGRGYNEQFF
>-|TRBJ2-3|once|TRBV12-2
TGTGCAAGTCGCTTAGCGGCGGGAGGGCCGAAACCCACAGATACGCAGTATTTT
CASRLAAGGPKPTDTQYF
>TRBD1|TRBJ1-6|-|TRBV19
TGTGCCAGTAGTTACGAGGGGGCTATGAATTCACCCCTCCACTTT
CASSYEGAMNSPLHF
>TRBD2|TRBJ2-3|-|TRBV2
TGTGCCAGCATGGCAGCGGGATGGACAGATACGCAGTATTTT
CASMAAGWTDTQYF
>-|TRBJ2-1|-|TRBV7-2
TGTGCCAGCAGCCCTTATAATGAGCAGTTCTTC
CASSPYNEQFF
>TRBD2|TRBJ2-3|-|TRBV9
TGTGCCAGCAGCTCCAGACTAGCGGGACTCTTAGATACGCAGTATTTT
CASSSRLAGLLDTQYF
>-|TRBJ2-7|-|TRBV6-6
TGTGCCGCTGCTAGGGGGTCCTACGAGCAGTACTTC
CAAARGSYEQYF
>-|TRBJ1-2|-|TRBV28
TGTGCCAGCAGTCCAGGATTCCTCTATGGCTACACCTTC
CASSPGFLYGYTF
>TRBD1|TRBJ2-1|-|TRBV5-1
TGCGCCAGCAGCCGGAGGACAGGGGATGGCGATGAGCAGTTCTTC
CASSRRTGDGDEQFF
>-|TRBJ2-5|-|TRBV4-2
TGTGCCAGCAGCTCTCGTTCCGGGAGACCTGAAGAGACCCAGTACTTC
CASSSRSGRPEETQYF
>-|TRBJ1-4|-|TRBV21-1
TGTGCCAGTTATGGGTCCCAGGGGAAACTGTTTTTT
CASYGSQGKLFF
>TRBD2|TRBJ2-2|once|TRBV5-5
TGTGCCAGCAGCTTAACGGCGGGAGAGACGACCGGGGAGCTGTTTTTT
CASSLTAGETTGELFF
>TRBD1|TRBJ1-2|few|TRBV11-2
TGTGCCAGCAGCCCCGGGACAGGGGGCTACACCTTC
CASSPGTGGYTF
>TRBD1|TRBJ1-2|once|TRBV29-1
TGCAGCGTTGAAGGGACAGGGGGGTTCTATGGCTACACCTTC
CSVEGTGGFYGYTF
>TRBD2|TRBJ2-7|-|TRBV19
TGTGCCAGTAGTGTTGATCGTAGCGGGTCCCCCTACGAGCAGTACTTC
CASSVDRSGSPYEQYF
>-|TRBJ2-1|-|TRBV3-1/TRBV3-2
TGTGCCAGCAGCCAAGATACAGGGACCAGGAGCAATGAGCAGTTCTTC
CASSQDTGTRSNEQFF
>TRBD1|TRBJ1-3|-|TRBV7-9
TGTGCCAGCAGCTACGACAGGGTCTCTGGAAACACCATATATTTT
CASSYDRVSGNTIYF
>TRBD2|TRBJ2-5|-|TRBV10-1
TGCGCCAGCAGCCTCGGACTAGCGGGAGGACAAGAGACCCAGTACTTC
CASSLGLAGGQETQYF
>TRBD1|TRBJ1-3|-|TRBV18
TGTGCCAGCTCACCCGTACAGGGGACTGGAAACACCATATATTTT
CASSPVQGTGNTIYF
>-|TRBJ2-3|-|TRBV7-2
TGTGCCAGCAGCCAACTGGGACTGTTCACAGATACGCAGTATTTT
CASSQLGLFTDTQYF
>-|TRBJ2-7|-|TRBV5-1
TGCGCCAGCAGCTTGGCCAGTGGAGGGGATGAGCAGTACTTC
CASSLASGGDEQYF
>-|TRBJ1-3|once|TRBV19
TGTGCCAGTAGGTTTGGCAGGGCCGGAAACACCATATATTTT
CASRFGRAGNTIYF
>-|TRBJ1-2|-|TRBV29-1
TGCAGCGTTGGGGACTGGTCAAGCGGCTACACCTTC
CSVGDWSSGYTF
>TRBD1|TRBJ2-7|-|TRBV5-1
TGCGCCAGCAGCTCCTTAGGACAGGGGCAATCCTACGAGCAGTACTTC
CASSSLGQGQSYEQYF
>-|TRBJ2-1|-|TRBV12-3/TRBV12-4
TGTGCCAGCAGAGCCAGACGGACCGGGGAGTTCTTC
CASRARRTGEFF
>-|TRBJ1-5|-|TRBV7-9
TGTGCCAGTCAATCTGGGGGGGATAGCAATCAGCCCCAGCATTTT
CASQSGGDSNQPQHF
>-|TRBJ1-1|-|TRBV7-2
TGTGCCAGCAGCTTAGACCAGGGATCGGGCACTGAAGCTTTCTTT
CASSLDQGSGTEAFF
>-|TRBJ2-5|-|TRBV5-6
TGTGCCAGCTGGCAGGGCCGAAGACCTCAAGAGACCCAGTACTTC
CASWQGRRPQETQYF
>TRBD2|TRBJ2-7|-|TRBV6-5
TGTGCCAGCAGTCCAGCGGGGGGGGACTACGAGCAGTACTTC
CASSPAGGDYEQYF
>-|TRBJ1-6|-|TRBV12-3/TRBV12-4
TGTGCCAGCAGTTTCGGAGTCAATTCACCCCTCCACTTT
CASSFGVNSPLHF
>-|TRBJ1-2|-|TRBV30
TGTGCCTGGAGCAAGGGACATCAGGATGGCTACACCTTC
CAWSKGHQDGYTF
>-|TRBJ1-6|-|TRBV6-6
TGTGCCAGCAACTTCAATTCACCCCTCCACTTT
CASNFNSPLHF
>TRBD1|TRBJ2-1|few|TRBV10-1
TGCGCCAGCAGGGCAGGGGGATCTCTCCACGAAAGAAGCTCCTACAATGAGCAGTTCTTC
CASRAGGSLHERSSYNEQFF
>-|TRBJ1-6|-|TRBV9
TGTGCCAGCAGCGTAGGGTTAGGGGAAAGGACACCCCTCCACTTT
CASSVGLGERTPLHF
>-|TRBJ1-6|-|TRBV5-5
TGTGCCAGCAGACACTCGGGGGGGGCACTAGGATATAATTCACCCCTCCACTTT
CASRHSGGALGYNSPLHF
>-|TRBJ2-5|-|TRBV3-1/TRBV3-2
TGTGCCAGCAGCTACCAGTCCAAAGAGACCCAGTACTTC
CASSYQSKETQYF
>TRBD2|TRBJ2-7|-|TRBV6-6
TGTGCCAGCACCTTAGCGGGCCTCGACTACGAGCAGTACTTC
CASTLAGLDYEQYF
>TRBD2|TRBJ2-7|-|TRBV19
TGTGCCAGTAGTGCTCGGACTAGCGGGAGCGGATACGAGCAGTACTTC
CASSARTSGSGYEQYF
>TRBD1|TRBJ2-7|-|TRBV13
TGTGCCAGCAGCCTAGGGGGCAGCTACGAGCAGTACTTC
CASSLGGSYEQYF
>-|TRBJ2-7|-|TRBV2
TGTGCCGGCTCAGGGGCGGGGAGGGGCGAGCAGTACTTC
CAGSGAGRGEQYF
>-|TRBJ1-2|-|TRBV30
TGTGCCTGGGGACTCTCCTATGGCTACACCTTC
CAWGLSYGYTF